Presented here are 7 T cell receptor beta chains from one specimen sequenced in a study of T cells in Graves' hyperthyroidism and ophthalmopathy. Amplified TCR beta CDR3 regions derived from RNA transcripts. During a first-round RT-PCR of the TCR CDR3, the HTBI primer set was used. Each CDR3 protein gets one entry after TCRdb re-called the multiplex PCR reads with MiXCR. Of 340,000 or so distinct CDR3 sequences in the sample, roughly 17% are singletons; the top ten hold roughly 31%. The material sequenced was blood. The origin of the receptors is a man aged 30-40 years with Graves' hyperthyroidism.

V usage is TRBV6-4 and J usage is TRBJ2-2; unclear D gene. The V gene lost 2 bases and the J gene lost 6 bases, with 13 bases spanning the gap. The CDR3 spans 15 residues. The germline gives CDR1 MRHNA, CDR2 SNTAGT. CDR3 in DNA: TGTGCCAGCAGTGACACCCTCACTTATCCCGGGGAGCTGTTTTTT. It is translated as CASSDTLTYPGELFF.

This clonotype came up many times. The rearrangement uses TRBV3-1 and TRBJ1-1, with 7 nucleotides matching TRBD1. This CDR3 contains 15 residues. The trim removed 1 base at V and 1 base at J, leaving 3 bases unmatched. Germline V gives CDR1 LGHDT, CDR2 YNNKEL (reference sequence). DNA for the CDR3: TGTGCCAGCAGCCAAGCGAACAGGGGGAACACTGAAGCTTTCTTT. Amino acid sequence: CASSQANRGNTEAFF.

This clonotype was found many times. The chain is built from TRBV7-8 and TRBJ2-3; 8 nucleotides align to TRBD2. The junction had 8 bases not matched to a gene; V was cut back by 3 bases and J by 0 bases. This CDR3 has 17 residues. The germline CDR1 and CDR2 sequences are SGHVS and FQNEAQ. The CDR3 coding sequence is TGTGCCAGCAGCTTGGGTAGCGGGATCTCTAGCACAGATACGCAGTATTTT. Translating it yields CASSLGSGISSTDTQYF.

This clonotype has just a few counts. This chain connects TRBV5-4 to TRBJ2-7, with TRBD1 matching 7 bases. The V and J ends lost 9 bases and 4 bases, in that order; junction bases with no gene match: 13. This CDR3 has 14 amino acids. Germline V gene sequence: CDR1 SGHNT, CDR2 YYREEE (reference sequence). The CDR3 is CATSDGTAYYEQYF. CDR3 nucleotides: TGTGCCACTTCCGACGGGACAGCGTATTACGAGCAGTACTTC.

The chain combines TRBV14 with TRBJ2-1, with D possibly being TRBD1 (6 bases). CDR1 is SGHDN, CDR2 FVKESK, per germline. V lost 4 bases to trimming and J lost 5 bases, with 12 bases between them. This CDR3 comprises 14 residues. This chain's CDR3 is CASSPDSSHNEQFF. For the CDR3, the DNA is TGTGCCAGCAGCCCGGACAGTTCACACAATGAGCAGTTCTTC.

The chain uses TRBV20-1 and TRBJ2-2; D tentatively fits TRBD1 or TRBD2 (6 bases each). There are 14 residues in the CDR3. The germline V and J ends were trimmed by 5 bases and 6 bases, with 16 bases remaining between them. Germline assignment: CDR1 DFQATT and CDR2 SNEGSKA (reference sequence). The CDR3 sequence is CSAARKEGAGELFF. CDR3 sequence (DNA): TGCAGTGCTGCCAGGAAGGAGGGGGCCGGGGAGCTGTTTTTT.

The chain employs TRBV14 and TRBJ2-1, with a tentative D call TRBD2 (6 bases). The germline gives CDR1 SGHDN, CDR2 FVKESK. The length of the CDR3 is 13 residues. Trimming left V 8 bases short and J 4 bases short, with 12 bases between. CDR3 protein: CASGAGPYNEQFF. CDR3 nucleotides: TGTGCCAGCGGCGCGGGACCTTACAATGAGCAGTTCTTC. Combining the CDR3 with reference TRBV14 and TRBJ2-1 gives the whole variable domain EAGVTQFPSHSVIEKGQTVTLRCDPISGHDNLYWYRRVMGKEIKFLLHFVKESKQDESGMPNNRFLAERTGGTYSTLKVQPAELEDSGVYFCASGAGPYNEQFFGPGTRLTVL.